Listed here are 24 T cell receptor beta chains from one sample, sequenced in a study of T cells in Graves' hyperthyroidism and ophthalmopathy. RNA transcripts gave rise to amplified TCR beta CDR3 regions. TCR CDR3 regions were first amplified by RT-PCR with HTBI primers. TCRdb re-called the multiplex PCR reads with MiXCR, one entry per CDR3 protein. The table has about 380,000 distinct CDR3 sequences, approximately 15% seen once. Sequencing was done on a sample of blood. The source is an older woman with Graves' hyperthyroidism.

This clonotype was observed many times. The rearrangement joins TRBV5-1 to TRBJ2-5; 7 bases fit TRBD2. CDR1 is SGHRS and CDR2 is YFSETQ in the germline V gene. There are 13 residues in the CDR3. The junction had 2 bases not matched to a gene; V was cut back by 0 bases and J by 6 bases. In nucleotides, the CDR3 is TGCGCCAGCAGCTTGGAAGCGGGACAGACCCAGTACTTC. Translating gives CASSLEAGQTQYF.

This clonotype was seen ten or more times. The chain couples TRBV7-2 to TRBJ1-4; 9 bases align to TRBD1. The V gene end was trimmed by 5 bases and the J gene end by 5 bases; junction bases not matched to a gene: 6. CDR1 and CDR2 (germline): SGHTA, FQGNSA. The CDR3 loop spans 15 amino acids. CDR3 DNA sequence: TGTGCCAGCAGCGTGGACAGGGGATACAATGAAAAACTGTTTTTT. Translation gives CASSVDRGYNEKLFF.

This clonotype was recorded many times. The V and J genes are TRBV11-2 and TRBJ2-3; 12 bases line up with TRBD2. CDR1 is SGHAT, CDR2 FQNNGV, per germline. Unmatched junction bases numbered 17, after V lost 5 bases and J lost 2 bases. This CDR3 spans 20 amino acids. The CDR3 here is CASSLREDPLAGGPTDTQYF. The CDR3, as DNA: TGTGCCAGCAGCCTCAGGGAAGATCCCCTAGCGGGAGGGCCCACAGATACGCAGTATTTT.

V gene TRBV12-3 or TRBV12-4 combines with J gene TRBJ2-7; D is uncertain. CDR3 length: 11 amino acids. V was shortened by 5 bases and J by 5 bases, with 7 bases between the two germline ends. The CDR3 loop is CASSHSHEQYF. The CDR3 DNA is TGTGCCAGCAGTCACAGCCACGAGCAGTACTTC.

The chain uses TRBV27 and TRBJ2-7; D perhaps matches TRBD1 (6 bases). The CDR3 covers 13 residues. Germline V gene sequence: CDR1 MNHEY, CDR2 SMNVEV (reference sequence). V gave up 3 bases and J gave up 5 bases, with 11 bases separating them. The CDR3: CASSFWAGDEQYF. CDR3 sequence (DNA): TGTGCCAGCAGTTTCTGGGCAGGGGACGAGCAGTACTTC.

V and J are TRBV19 and TRBJ2-1; 11 bases line up with TRBD2. The CDR3 spans 15 residues. The trim removed 3 bases at V and 7 bases at J, leaving 5 bases unmatched. CDR1 is LNHDA and CDR2 is SQIVND in the germline V gene (reference sequence). The CDR3 DNA follows: TGTGCCAGTAGTATCGTAGCGGGAGGGCGTAATGAGCAGTTCTTC. Encoded protein: CASSIVAGGRNEQFF.

The rearrangement joins TRBV6-1 to TRBJ2-1; weak D call: TRBD1 (6 bases). Germline lookup yields CDR1 MNHNS and CDR2 SASEGT. The germline V and J ends were trimmed by 6 bases and 3 bases, with 15 bases remaining between them. The CDR3 runs 15 residues. CDR3 in amino acids: CASRQGGINYNEQFF. CDR3 nucleotides: TGTGCCAGCAGGCAAGGGGGAATCAACTACAATGAGCAGTTCTTC.

As to this clonotype: Just one base apart from a much larger clone, this may be a read error. This sequence joins TRBV5-5 and TRBJ1-4; possibly TRBD1 for D (5 bases). This CDR3 has 15 amino acids. V lost 4 bases and J 7 bases, leaving 17 bases between the germline ends. Germline CDR1 is SGHKS and CDR2 is YYEKEE (reference sequence). The CDR3 DNA is TGTGCCAGCAGCCGAAATCGGGGGGTGGGTGAAAAACTGTTTTTT. Translation: CASSRNRGVGEKLFF.

A word on this clonotype: This may be a read error, as it is one base from a much larger clone. This sequence joins TRBV6-1 and TRBJ2-1; 11 nucleotides agree with TRBD2. The V gene end was trimmed by 6 bases and the J gene end by 6 bases; junction bases not matched to a gene: 4. This CDR3 has 14 residues. The germline V gene encodes CDR1 MNHNS and CDR2 SASEGT. This CDR3 is CASRAGLAGNEQFF. As DNA, the CDR3 is TGTGCCAGCAGGGCCGGACTAGCGGGCAATGAGCAGTTCTTC.

J is TRBJ2-2 and V is TRBV5-1; D is unresolved. The CDR3 spans 14 residues. The V gene's germline CDR1 is SGHRS and CDR2 YFSETQ. V gave up 2 bases and J gave up 5 bases, with 10 bases separating them. CDR3 protein: CASSLVPGTGELFF. CDR3 in DNA: TGCGCCAGCAGCTTAGTCCCGGGTACCGGGGAGCTGTTTTTT. Variable domain in full (rest from reference TRBV5-1 and TRBJ2-2): KAGVTQTPRYLIKTRGQQVTLSCSPISGHRSVSWYQQTPGQGLQFLFEYFSETQRNKGNFPGRFSGRQFSNSRSEMNVSTLELGDSALYLCASSLVPGTGELFFGEGSRLTVL.

This clonotype showed up just a few times. This chain joins TRBV28 and TRBJ2-7; 8 nucleotides line up with TRBD2. Trimming at V came to 6 bases and at J to 2 bases, leaving 18 bases not matched to a gene. Germline CDR1 reads MDHEN; CDR2 reads SYDVKM. The CDR3 is 18 residues long. CDR3: CASRHPPGGGRSPYEQYF. The CDR3 DNA reads as TGTGCCAGCAGACATCCGCCGGGGGGGGGGCGATCTCCCTACGAGCAGTACTTC.

This clonotype was detected ten times or more. The CDR3 spells CASSPSGGGQPQHF. In nucleotides, the CDR3 is TGTGCCAGCAGCCCATCTGGGGGCGGTCAGCCCCAGCATTTT. The J gene is TRBJ1-5, the V gene TRBV28; a weak D match, TRBD1 (6 bases). Germline V CDR1 and CDR2: MDHEN, SYDVKM. The CDR3 has 14 amino acids. Between the trimmed V and J ends, which lost 6 bases and 6 bases, there was a span of 15 bases.

The chain is built from TRBV10-3 and TRBJ2-7; 7 bases match TRBD1. This CDR3 contains 14 residues. Unmatched junction bases numbered 5, after V lost 5 bases and J lost 1 base. CDR1 and CDR2 from the germline V gene are ENHRY and SYGVKD. The CDR3 DNA sequence: TGTGCCATCAGTAGTGGACAGGCATCCTACGAGCAGTACTTC. Amino acid sequence: CAISSGQASYEQYF.

Regarding this clonotype: A junction boundary mismatches the germline segment, possibly from a read error. V is TRBV6-1 and J is TRBJ1-2, with a tentative D call TRBD1 (6 bases). The germline V gene encodes CDR1 MNHNS and CDR2 SASEGT. The CDR3 spans 12 residues. This CDR3 reads CASSGQSYSYTF. The CDR3 DNA is TGTGCCAGCAGCGGACAGTCCTATAGCTACACCTTC.

This clonotype was recorded at least ten times. The CDR3 DNA reads TGTGCCATCAGTGAGTGGCAGAATAGCAATCAGCCCCAGCATTTT. Its translation: CAISEWQNSNQPQHF. This chain joins TRBV10-3 and TRBJ1-5; D is unresolved. Germline V gene data show CDR1 as ENHRY and CDR2 as SYGVKD. This CDR3 contains 15 residues. V was pared by 1 base and J by 0 bases, with 7 bases between.

The chain uses TRBV27 and TRBJ1-1; TRBD1 agrees at 7 bases. V lost 5 bases, J lost 3 bases, and 9 bases stayed unmatched. CDR3 length: 15 amino acids. From germline, CDR1 is MNHEY and CDR2 SMNVEV (reference sequence). CDR3 DNA sequence: TGTGCCAGCAGTGTAACAGGGGCCGGGCACACTGAAGCTTTCTTT. Protein sequence: CASSVTGAGHTEAFF.

This clonotype has at least ten counts. V gene TRBV28 combines with J gene TRBJ2-2, with D uncertain. The CDR3 consists of 17 residues. Looked up from germline, CDR1 is MDHEN and CDR2 is SYDVKM. V lost 6 bases and J lost 1, with 18 bases in between. CDR3 DNA sequence: TGTGCCAGCAGCCGATACTGGGAATCTCTGAACACCGGGGAGCTGTTTTTT. The encoded protein is CASSRYWESLNTGELFF.

This clonotype was detected many times. This chain joins TRBV7-9 and TRBJ2-1, with TRBD1 identical over 7 bases. The CDR3 runs 16 residues. The J segment lost 4 bases and the V segment lost 5 bases, leaving 11 bases of the junction unmatched. Germline V gene lookup returns CDR1 SEHNR and CDR2 FQNEAQ (reference sequence). The chain's CDR3 is CASSLRAATGYNEQFF. Here the CDR3 DNA reads TGTGCCAGCAGCCTCCGGGCCGCGACAGGGTACAATGAGCAGTTCTTC.

This clonotype was seen ten or more times. The CDR3 spells CASSSRENTEAFF. As DNA, the CDR3 is TGTGCCAGCAGCTCCCGGGAGAACACTGAAGCTTTCTTT. This chain joins TRBV28 and TRBJ1-1, with D uncertain. The CDR3 is made up of 13 amino acids. The germline V gene encodes CDR1 MDHEN and CDR2 SYDVKM. Between the trimmed V and J ends, which lost 6 bases and 1 base, there was a span of 9 bases.

CDR3 in amino acids: CASSHTGTGGTGELFF. The CDR3 DNA reads TGCGCCAGCAGCCACACCGGGACAGGGGGCACCGGGGAGCTGTTTTTT. The chain has TRBV4-1 and TRBJ2-2, with 11 bases fitting TRBD1. The CDR3 contains 16 residues. Germline loops: CDR1 MGHRA, CDR2 YSYEKL. With V trimmed by 3 bases and J by 4 bases, 4 bases remained unmatched.

Many counts were recorded for this clonotype. This chain links TRBV20-1 with TRBJ2-2; 7 positions match TRBD2. Germline assignment: CDR1 DFQATT and CDR2 SNEGSKA (reference sequence). The CDR3 is 15 amino acids. V lost 0 bases to trimming and J lost 5 bases; unmatched junction nucleotides: 6. CDR3 nucleotide sequence: TGCAGTGCTAGAGATCGGTGGGAGGGGACCGGGGAGCTGTTTTTT. This encodes CSARDRWEGTGELFF.

This clonotype was seen only once. The V gene is TRBV7-2, the J gene TRBJ2-1, with 7 bases identical to TRBD2. Germline V gene sequence: CDR1 SGHTA, CDR2 FQGNSA. After removal of 3 bases from V and 3 bases from J, the junction contained 14 bases not matched to a gene. This CDR3 has 18 amino acids. In nucleotides, the CDR3 is TGTGCCAGCAGCTTGCTGTTGAGCGGGACGAGCTTCTACAATGAGCAGTTCTTC. Residues: CASSLLLSGTSFYNEQFF.

This clonotype showed up many times. This chain uses TRBV11-2 with TRBJ2-3, with 10 bases lining up with TRBD2. CDR1 SGHAT and CDR2 FQNNGV come from the germline V gene. This CDR3 contains 17 residues. V dropped 5 bases and J dropped 4; count of bases not matched to a gene: 12. The CDR3 loop is CASSPGGLAGVSDTQYF. The CDR3 DNA follows: TGTGCCAGCAGCCCAGGGGGGCTAGCGGGAGTCTCAGATACGCAGTATTTT.

V and J are TRBV18 and TRBJ2-7, with D perhaps matching TRBD1 or TRBD2 (5 bases each). The CDR3 is 14 residues long. V lost 2 bases and J lost 1, with 9 bases in between. CDR1 is KGHSH and CDR2 is LQKENI in the germline V gene. CDR3 bases: TGTGCCAGCTCACCATGGGACGGGTCCTACGAGCAGTACTTC. The encoded protein is CASSPWDGSYEQYF.